Ten or more counts support the clone carrying this T cell receptor (beta chain). Antigen specificity is unknown. Expressed TCRB transcripts were sequenced after all isolated RNA was converted to cDNA. The method was immunoSEQ multiplex PCR; TCRdb's version includes in-frame clones alone and lacks a portion of them. Among approximately 150,000 clones listed, roughly 9.3% were seen once. The data derive from a study of beta chain features in type 1 diabetes. The study's findings and limits: In all four CD4+ subsets, TCRB CDR3 length was significantly, moderately reduced in type 1 diabetes. Insertion counts at VDJ junctions were lower in type 1 diabetes patients, who also showed more deletions there.

Around 0.12 L of blood, on average, came from one heparinised draw per donor. This CDR3 spans 14 amino acids. Germline V gives CDR1 SNHLY, CDR2 FYNNEI. V lost 4 bases to trimming and J lost 8 bases; unmatched junction nucleotides: 5. Sequencing was done on a sample of central memory CD4+ T cells from blood. V is TRBV2 and J is TRBJ1-6, with 7 bases identical to TRBD1. This sequence was found in a woman in her 40s in good health. CDR3 amino acids: CASSVRDSDSPLHF. CDR3 sequence (DNA): TGTGCCAGCAGTGTAAGGGACAGCGATTCACCCCTCCACTTT.